The 20 T cell receptor beta chains in this list originate from one sample, sequenced in a study of blood T cell repertoires in COVID-19. Profiled with immunoSEQ multiplex PCR; TCRdb holds only in-frame clones, not every one. This table holds some 31,000 clones, 70% to 90% found once. Sequenced material: peripheral blood. The receptors here all came from a human donor in a cohort sampled during active COVID-19. The donor label of this sample is uncertain.

This clone has just a few counts. Written as DNA, the CDR3 is TGTGCCAGCTCACCGACTAGCGGATACTACGAGCAGTACTTC. The encoded protein is CASSPTSGYYEQYF. V is TRBV18 and J is TRBJ2-7; TRBD2 aligns across 9 bases. The V and J ends lost 3 bases and 3 bases, in that order; junction bases with no gene match: 3. Per germline, CDR1 KGHSH and CDR2 LQKENI. The CDR3 has 14 residues.

The chain combines TRBV28 with TRBJ1-6, with a possible D match to TRBD1 (5 bases). There are 12 residues in the CDR3. From germline, CDR1 is MDHEN and CDR2 SYDVKM. V lost 3 bases and J 18 bases, leaving 15 bases between the germline ends. CDR3 coding DNA: TGTGCCAGCAGTTTGGGACTCTCCTGGCCCCACTTT. This encodes CASSLGLSWPHF.

The chain combines TRBV5-1 with TRBJ2-3; maybe TRBD1 (6 bases). CDR1 and CDR2 (germline): SGHRS, YFSETQ. Trimming removed 3 bases at V and 6 bases at J, with 20 bases between. CDR3 length: 16 residues. The CDR3 loop reads CASSSNYGAQGDTQYF. The CDR3 DNA sequence: TGCGCCAGCAGCTCAAACTACGGGGCCCAGGGGGATACGCAGTATTTT.

This rearrangement joins TRBV7-9 to TRBJ2-7, with TRBD1 matching over 9 bases. Trimming removed 2 bases from V and 5 bases from J; junction bases left unmatched: 4. The germline gives CDR1 SEHNR, CDR2 FQNEAQ (reference sequence). CDR3 length: 14 amino acids. CDR3 sequence: CASSLRTGEDEQYF. CDR3 in DNA: TGTGCCAGCAGCTTACGGACAGGGGAGGACGAGCAGTACTTC.

In its sample, this clone was seen once. The CDR3, as DNA: TGTGCCAGCAGCTCGGGACTAGCGGCCTACTACAATGAGCAGTTCTTC. This gives the protein CASSSGLAAYYNEQFF. The V gene is TRBV9, the J gene TRBJ2-1, with 11 positions matching TRBD2. The CDR3 is made up of 16 amino acids. The V and J ends lost 4 bases and 3 bases, in that order; junction bases with no gene match: 6. CDR1 and CDR2 from the germline V gene are SGDLS and YYNGEE.

The chain is built from TRBV19 and TRBJ2-7; 10 bases are shared with TRBD2. Trimming cost V 4 bases and J 2 bases; bases outside gene matches: 8. The CDR3 has 16 amino acids. Germline lookup yields CDR1 LNHDA and CDR2 SQIVND (reference sequence). CDR3 coding DNA: TGTGCCAGTAGTACCATTTTAGCGGGAGGCACCTACGAGCAGTACTTC. Translating it yields CASSTILAGGTYEQYF.

The rearrangement joins TRBV6-5 to TRBJ2-7, with 10 positions matching TRBD1. The CDR3 consists of 14 residues. V shed 2 bases and J 5 bases; nucleotides not matched to a gene: 3. CDR1 is MNHEY and CDR2 is SVGAGI in the germline V gene. The CDR3 here is CASSYGTGEDEQYF. Written as DNA, the CDR3 is TGTGCCAGCAGTTACGGGACAGGGGAGGACGAGCAGTACTTC.

The chain has TRBV5-4 and TRBJ2-1, with 7 nucleotides matching TRBD1. The CDR3 contains 15 residues. Per germline, CDR1 SGHNT and CDR2 YYREEE (reference sequence). The trim removed 3 bases at V and 7 bases at J, leaving 10 bases unmatched. In nucleotides, the CDR3 is TGTGCCAGCAGCTGGGGGATGGGACAGCTAAATGAGCAGTTCTTC. This sequence encodes CASSWGMGQLNEQFF.

V is TRBV27 and J is TRBJ1-1, with a tentative D call TRBD1 (6 bases). V lost 5 bases to trimming and J lost 5 bases, with 18 bases between them. CDR1 and CDR2 from the germline V gene are MNHEY and SMNVEV (reference sequence). The CDR3 is 15 amino acids. The CDR3 protein is CASSPPQGRGTEAFF. As DNA, the CDR3 is TGTGCCAGCAGTCCTCCACAGGGAAGGGGAACTGAAGCTTTCTTT.

This clone is a singleton in its sample. The chain is built from TRBV7-2 and TRBJ2-5, with D maybe TRBD2 (6 bases). The CDR3 totals 14 residues. The germline CDR1 and CDR2 sequences are SGHTA and FQGNSA. V lost 5 bases and J lost 2, with 12 bases in between. CDR3 nucleotide sequence: TGTGCCAGCAGCCGGAGGGCGGGACAAGAGACCCAGTACTTC. As protein: CASSRRAGQETQYF.

This chain connects TRBV5-1 to TRBJ1-6; the match to TRBD1 covers 7 bases. From germline, CDR1 is SGHRS and CDR2 YFSETQ. V lost 4 bases and J lost 9; bases outside the gene matches: 10. CDR3 size: 15 residues. In nucleotides, the CDR3 is TGCGCCAGCAGCCGTTCTGGGACAGTGAGTTCACCCCTCCACTTT. Its protein product is CASSRSGTVSSPLHF.

The chain carries TRBV24-1 and TRBJ2-1; 9 nucleotides agree with TRBD1. Germline CDR1 reads KGHDR; CDR2 reads SFDVKD. The trim removed 6 bases at V and 4 bases at J, leaving 6 bases unmatched. The length of the CDR3 is 15 residues. CDR3 coding DNA: TGTGCCACCAGTCCGACCGGGACAGGGTACAATGAGCAGTTCTTC. Amino acid sequence: CATSPTGTGYNEQFF.

V usage is TRBV19 and J usage is TRBJ2-1, with 8 bases that match TRBD1. The CDR3 sequence is 14 residues long. The ends lost 6 bases at V and 6 bases at J; junction bases unmatched: 7. Germline values: CDR1 LNHDA, CDR2 SQIVND (reference sequence). In DNA, the CDR3 is TGTGCCAGTAGCACCGCGACAGGGGTCAATGAGCAGTTCTTC. Its protein product is CASSTATGVNEQFF. Using reference TRBV19 and TRBJ2-1 for the parts outside the CDR3, the full variable domain is DGGITQSPKYLFRKEGQNVTLSCEQNLNHDAMYWYRQDPGQGLRLIYYSQIVNDFQKGDIAEGYSVSREKKESFPLTVTSAQKNPTAFYLCASSTATGVNEQFFGPGTRLTVL.

This chain connects TRBV5-5 to TRBJ2-3; 15 bases are a match to TRBD2. Germline CDR1 is SGHKS and CDR2 is YYEKEE (reference sequence). The junction had 5 bases not matched to a gene; V was cut back by 4 bases and J by 5 bases. CDR3 length: 16 amino acids. The CDR3 DNA reads as TGTGCCAGCAGCAATGGACTAGCGGGAGGGGAAGATACGCAGTATTTT. It specifies CASSNGLAGGEDTQYF.

The chain is built from TRBV27 and TRBJ1-1; 7 bases align to TRBD1. This CDR3 region has 14 residues. V lost 2 bases to trimming and J lost 5 bases; unmatched junction nucleotides: 5. Germline lookup yields CDR1 MNHEY and CDR2 SMNVEV (reference sequence). CDR3 region: CASSLRGRLTEAFF. The CDR3 DNA reads TGTGCCAGCAGTTTAAGGGGGCGCTTGACTGAAGCTTTCTTT.

The genes are TRBV28 and TRBJ1-1; D gene uncertain. The CDR3 consists of 14 residues. Germline CDR1 reads MDHEN; CDR2 reads SYDVKM. With 4 bases removed from V and 4 bases from J, the gap between germline ends came to 13 bases. CDR3 coding DNA: TGTGCCAGCAGTTCCCCCGTGATGGCCACTGAAGCTTTCTTT. This sequence encodes CASSSPVMATEAFF.

This clone was detected only once. V is TRBV18 and J is TRBJ1-1, with 10 bases identical to TRBD1. The CDR3 length is 17 residues. In germline, CDR1 is KGHSH, CDR2 LQKENI. J was trimmed by 3 bases and V by 6 bases; bases with no gene match: 13. The CDR3 region has the DNA TGTGCCAGCTCCCCTGACAGGGGGCGCGGAGGGCACACTGAAGCTTTCTTT. Translated, it gives CASSPDRGRGGHTEAFF.

The V and J genes are TRBV14 and TRBJ1-4, with 8 nucleotides matching TRBD1. This CDR3 contains 15 residues. Germline trimming cut 3 bases from V and 4 bases from J; bases unmatched to any gene: 4. Germline CDR1 and CDR2: SGHDN and FVKESK. In nucleotides, the CDR3 is TGTGCCAGCAGCCACGGACAGGGCCGTAATGAAAAACTGTTTTTT. Its protein product is CASSHGQGRNEKLFF.

The V gene is TRBV7-9, the J gene TRBJ2-7, with a weak D call TRBD1 (5 bases). V was cut by 1 base and J by 6 bases, with 13 bases left in between. Germline V gene sequence: CDR1 SEHNR, CDR2 FQNEAQ (reference sequence). CDR3 length: 14 residues. CDR3 sequence (DNA): TGTGCCAGCAGCTTAGGTCAGGGTTCTGGCGAGCAGTACTTC. Protein sequence: CASSLGQGSGEQYF.

The genes are TRBV18 and TRBJ2-7, with D possibly being TRBD2 (5 bases). The CDR3 runs 12 residues. V lost 4 bases and J 6 bases, leaving 10 bases between the germline ends. Germline V gene sequence: CDR1 KGHSH, CDR2 LQKENI. CDR3 sequence reads: CASSLDEGEQYF. The DNA of the CDR3 is TGTGCCAGCTCACTCGATGAGGGCGAGCAGTACTTC. Using reference TRBV18 and TRBJ2-7 for the parts outside the CDR3, the full variable domain is NAGVMQNPRHLVRRRGQEARLRCSPMKGHSHVYWYRQLPEEGLKFMVYLQKENIIDESGMPKERFSAEFPKEGPSILRIQQVVRGDSAAYFCASSLDEGEQYFGPGTRLTVT.